This T cell receptor (beta chain) stems from a study of cytomegalovirus exposure and HLA in healthy donors. This clone showed up just once. What it recognizes is unknown. The study ran its PCR with 60 Vbeta and 13 Jbeta primers. Only in-frame clones appear in the TCRdb table, and some are missing; sequencing was by immunoSEQ multiplex PCR. The data show under 120,000 clones, 65% seen once. Study-wide findings and caveats: When presence/absence was analysed, sequencing depth was taken to be roughly uniform across donors. It was around 160 TCR beta chains that were listed as cytomegalovirus-associated. Follow-up analysis later connected one missense variant in DCLRE1C with trimming of TCR beta V- and J-genes. In vitro experiments confirmed that a few CMV-associated chains were specific for CMV antigens.

Sequenced: PBMCs. This TCR derives from a man aged 25-40 years in good health and CMV-seropositive.

The CDR3 region has the DNA TGCGCCAGCAGTGGACAGGCGGCAGATACGCAGTATTTT. Its protein product is CASSGQAADTQYF. This chain joins TRBV10-2 and TRBJ2-3; a weak D match, TRBD1 (6 bases). The CDR3 is made up of 13 amino acids. Germline values: CDR1 WSHSY, CDR2 SAAADI. The ends were cut back, 4 bases at V and 4 bases at J, with 9 bases in the middle.